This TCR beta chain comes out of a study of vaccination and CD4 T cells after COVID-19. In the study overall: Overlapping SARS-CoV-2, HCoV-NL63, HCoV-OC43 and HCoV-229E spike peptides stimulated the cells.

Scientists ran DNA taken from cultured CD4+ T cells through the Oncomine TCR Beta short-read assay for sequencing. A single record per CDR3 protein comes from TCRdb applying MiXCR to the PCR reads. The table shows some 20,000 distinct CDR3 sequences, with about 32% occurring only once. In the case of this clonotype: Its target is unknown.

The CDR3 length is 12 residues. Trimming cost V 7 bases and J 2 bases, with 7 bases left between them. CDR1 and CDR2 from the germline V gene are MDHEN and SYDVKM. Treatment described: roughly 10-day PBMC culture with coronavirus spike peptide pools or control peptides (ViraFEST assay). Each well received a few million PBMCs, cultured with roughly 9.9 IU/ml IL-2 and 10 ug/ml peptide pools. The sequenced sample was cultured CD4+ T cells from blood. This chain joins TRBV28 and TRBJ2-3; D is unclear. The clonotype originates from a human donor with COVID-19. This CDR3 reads CASTSYTDTQYF. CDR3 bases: TGTGCCAGCACGAGTTACACAGATACGCAGTATTTT.